This T cell receptor (beta chain) was captured by sequencing in a study of T cell repertoires in cytomegalovirus infection. This clonotype appeared many times. What it binds is unknown. The study, taken as a whole, reports: Clonotype analysis showed dominance of the ex vivo response by HLA-C-restricted CMV-specific TCR beta clonotypes.

The CDR3 is 11 residues long. V was pared by 6 bases and J by 4 bases, with 6 bases between. Germline CDR1 is SNHLY and CDR2 is FYNNEI. TCRdb itself ran the reads through MiXCR, one entry per CDR3 protein. The sample lists 200,000 to 300,000 distinct CDR3 sequences; 8% to 9.5% were seen once. The V and J genes are TRBV2 and TRBJ2-5; D call uncertain. Sequences were obtained from PBMCs. The source of this sequence is a human donor in good health (CMV status not recorded). Some clones in this sample may be carry-over from other donors' samples. Here the CDR3 DNA reads TGTGCCAGCAGCGGTCGAGAGACCCAGTACTTC. As protein: CASSGRETQYF.